Listed below are T cell receptor beta chains from one sample, sequenced in a study of cytomegalovirus exposure and HLA in healthy donors. Clones were read by immunoSEQ multiplex PCR, and TCRdb kept only the in-frame ones, dropping some. Of some 150,000 clones listed, about 83% are singletons. The sequenced sample consisted of PBMCs. The receptors originated from a woman between 25 and 40 years old in good health and CMV-seronegative. The CDR3 runs from the conserved cysteine through the conserved F or W. Each record gives: D gene, V gene, clone size, J gene, CDR3 protein, CDR3 DNA. A D gene is named only where the DNA matches it firmly. Only some rows state a clone size, as once, few, many or a class for expanded clones.

D gene: TRBD1
V gene: TRBV10-3
clone size: .
J gene: TRBJ1-4
CDR3 protein: CAISEGTGEREKLFF
CDR3 DNA: TGTGCCATCAGTGAGGGGACAGGGGAACGTGAAAAACTGTTTTTT

D gene: .
V gene: TRBV5-4
clone size: .
J gene: TRBJ1-6
CDR3 protein: CASSFSGYGNSPLHF
CDR3 DNA: TGTGCCAGCAGTTTCTCAGGGTACGGTAATTCACCCCTCCACTTT

D gene: .
V gene: TRBV30
clone size: .
J gene: TRBJ2-3
CDR3 protein: CAWTGGLPDTQYF
CDR3 DNA: TGTGCCTGGACCGGAGGGCTCCCAGATACGCAGTATTTT

D gene: TRBD2
V gene: TRBV7-9
clone size: .
J gene: TRBJ2-7
CDR3 protein: CASSDGLAGATYEQYF
CDR3 DNA: TGTGCCAGCAGCGATGGACTAGCGGGCGCTACCTACGAGCAGTACTTC

D gene: TRBD2
V gene: TRBV2
clone size: .
J gene: TRBJ2-1
CDR3 protein: CASSKTSGSSYNEQFF
CDR3 DNA: TGTGCCAGCAGCAAAACTAGCGGGAGCTCCTACAATGAGCAGTTCTTC

D gene: .
V gene: TRBV28
clone size: .
J gene: TRBJ1-1
CDR3 protein: CASSRTEMNTEAFF
CDR3 DNA: TGTGCCAGCAGTCGGACAGAGATGAACACTGAAGCTTTCTTT

D gene: TRBD1
V gene: TRBV5-1
clone size: .
J gene: TRBJ1-3
CDR3 protein: CASSLVPDRASGNTIYF
CDR3 DNA: TGCGCCAGCAGCTTAGTTCCAGACAGGGCGTCCGGAAACACCATATATTTT

D gene: TRBD1
V gene: TRBV5-6
clone size: .
J gene: TRBJ2-7
CDR3 protein: CASSPEGQGTEEQYF
CDR3 DNA: TGTGCCAGCAGTCCCGAGGGACAGGGAACGGAGGAGCAGTACTTC

D gene: .
V gene: TRBV10-3
clone size: .
J gene: TRBJ2-7
CDR3 protein: CAISNPTGEPYEQYF
CDR3 DNA: TGTGCCATCAGTAACCCGACGGGGGAGCCCTACGAGCAGTACTTC

D gene: TRBD1
V gene: TRBV5-4
clone size: .
J gene: TRBJ1-2
CDR3 protein: CASSSGTGSEWYGYTF
CDR3 DNA: TGTGCCAGCAGCTCAGGGACAGGGTCCGAGTGGTATGGCTACACCTTC

D gene: .
V gene: TRBV2
clone size: .
J gene: TRBJ2-6
CDR3 protein: CASSEAGIQPNVLTF
CDR3 DNA: TGTGCCAGCAGTGAAGCCGGGATACAGCCCAACGTCCTGACTTTC

D gene: .
V gene: TRBV20-1
clone size: .
J gene: TRBJ1-1
CDR3 protein: CSASRNTEAFF
CDR3 DNA: TGCAGTGCTAGTCGGAACACTGAAGCTTTCTTT

D gene: TRBD1
V gene: TRBV5-1
clone size: .
J gene: TRBJ2-7
CDR3 protein: CASSPIDRVEQYF
CDR3 DNA: TGCGCCAGCAGCCCCATAGACAGGGTCGAGCAGTACTTC

D gene: TRBD1
V gene: TRBV11-2
clone size: .
J gene: TRBJ1-1
CDR3 protein: CASSPTGASNTEAFF
CDR3 DNA: TGTGCCAGCAGCCCTACAGGGGCATCGAACACTGAAGCTTTCTTT

D gene: .
V gene: TRBV27
clone size: .
J gene: TRBJ1-6
CDR3 protein: CASSPGRGNSPLHF
CDR3 DNA: TGTGCCAGCAGCCCGGGGAGGGGGAATTCACCCCTCCACTTT

D gene: .
V gene: TRBV9
clone size: .
J gene: TRBJ1-4
CDR3 protein: CASSPRTSTNEKLFF
CDR3 DNA: TGTGCCAGCAGCCCCCGGACTTCAACTAATGAAAAACTGTTTTTT

D gene: TRBD1
V gene: TRBV28
clone size: .
J gene: TRBJ1-1
CDR3 protein: CASSPIGTGNTEAFF
CDR3 DNA: TGTGCCAGCAGTCCTATCGGGACAGGGAACACTGAAGCTTTCTTT

D gene: .
V gene: TRBV7-9
clone size: .
J gene: TRBJ2-3
CDR3 protein: CSSSFSVISTDTQYF
CDR3 DNA: TGTTCCAGCAGCTTCTCGGTAATAAGCACAGATACGCAGTATTTT

D gene: TRBD1
V gene: TRBV7-6
clone size: .
J gene: TRBJ1-6
CDR3 protein: CASSPPGDSHLSPLHF
CDR3 DNA: TGTGCCAGCAGCCCCCCTGGGGACAGTCACCTCTCACCCCTCCACTTT

D gene: .
V gene: TRBV5-5
clone size: .
J gene: TRBJ1-3
CDR3 protein: CASSLGVGASGNTIYF
CDR3 DNA: TGTGCCAGCAGCTTGGGGGTCGGAGCCTCTGGAAACACCATATATTTT

D gene: TRBD2
V gene: TRBV7-2
clone size: once
J gene: TRBJ2-7
CDR3 protein: CASSPSGGLIYEQYF
CDR3 DNA: TGTGCCAGCAGCCCTAGCGGGGGGCTGATCTACGAGCAGTACTTC

D gene: TRBD1
V gene: TRBV4-1
clone size: once
J gene: TRBJ1-6
CDR3 protein: CASSLQGGSPLHF
CDR3 DNA: TGCGCCAGCAGCCTACAGGGGGGTTCACCCCTCCACTTT

D gene: .
V gene: TRBV5-1
clone size: few
J gene: TRBJ1-1
CDR3 protein: CASLLEPRGTEAFF
CDR3 DNA: TGCGCCAGCCTATTGGAGCCCCGGGGCACTGAAGCTTTCTTT

D gene: .
V gene: TRBV28
clone size: .
J gene: TRBJ1-6
CDR3 protein: CATTRRLSYNSPLHF
CDR3 DNA: TGTGCCACCACCCGCAGACTCTCCTATAATTCACCCCTCCACTTT

D gene: TRBD1
V gene: TRBV7-2
clone size: few
J gene: TRBJ2-1
CDR3 protein: CASSLQGSPGQNFHEQFF
CDR3 DNA: TGTGCCAGCAGCTTACAGGGCAGTCCGGGACAGAATTTCCATGAGCAGTTCTTC

D gene: TRBD2
V gene: TRBV7-3
clone size: .
J gene: TRBJ2-1
CDR3 protein: CASSLWGGTSEGNEQFF
CDR3 DNA: TGTGCCAGCAGCTTATGGGGGGGGACTAGCGAAGGCAATGAGCAGTTCTTC

D gene: .
V gene: TRBV29-1
clone size: .
J gene: TRBJ2-1
CDR3 protein: CSVQRTESNEQFF
CDR3 DNA: TGCAGCGTTCAGCGGACGGAGTCGAATGAGCAGTTCTTC

D gene: .
V gene: TRBV15
clone size: .
J gene: TRBJ2-3
CDR3 protein: CATSRSLDTQYF
CDR3 DNA: TGTGCCACCAGCCGTTCCCTAGATACGCAGTATTTT

D gene: TRBD2
V gene: TRBV5-1
clone size: .
J gene: TRBJ2-1
CDR3 protein: CASSLVSGARNEQFF
CDR3 DNA: TGCGCCAGCAGCTTGGTTAGCGGGGCCCGCAATGAGCAGTTCTTC